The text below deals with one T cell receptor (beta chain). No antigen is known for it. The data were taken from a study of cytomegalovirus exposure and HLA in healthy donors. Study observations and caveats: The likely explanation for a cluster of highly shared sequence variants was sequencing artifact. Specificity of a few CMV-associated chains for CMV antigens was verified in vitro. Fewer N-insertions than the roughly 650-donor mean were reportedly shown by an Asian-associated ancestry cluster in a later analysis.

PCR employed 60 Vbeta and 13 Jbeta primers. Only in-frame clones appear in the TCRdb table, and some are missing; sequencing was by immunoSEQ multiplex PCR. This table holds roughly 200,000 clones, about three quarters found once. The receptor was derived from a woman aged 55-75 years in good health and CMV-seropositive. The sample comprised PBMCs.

Here the CDR3 DNA reads TGTGCCAGCAGCCCGGAAGGGGTGTCGAACACTGAAGCTTTCTTT. The encoded protein is CASSPEGVSNTEAFF. This chain links TRBV7-9 with TRBJ1-1, with D possibly TRBD1 on 5 matching bases. The CDR3 is made up of 15 amino acids. Per the germline V gene, CDR1 is SEHNR and CDR2 is FQNEAQ (reference sequence). V was clipped by 5 bases and J by 1 base, with 14 bases between them.